Here is one T cell receptor (beta chain) with its context. Its recognized antigen is unknown. No base quality information exists; no much larger clone differs at one position. The sample comes from a study of blood T cell repertoires in COVID-19 (dated by TCRdb to about 2020). Describing the broader study: Samples from collaborators originated in the United States, Italy and Spain and spanned both the acute and convalescent phases of COVID-19. The material from the prospective study consisted of cDNA or gDNA derived from T cells, B-cell-depleted T cells, or PBMCs. The samples were drawn from two sources: the first 160 participants of the ongoing ImmuneRACE study, and 950 to 1,500 subjects contributed by 6 global collaborators. Where available, HLA class I and class II types were taken from metadata supplied by the sample provider and were not determined by assay-based typing. Subjects who had been exposed to COVID-19, were actively infected with it, or had recovered from it provided the deeply sampled blood TCRbeta repertoires that made up the dataset. The sample metadata nearly always contained a de-identified subject ID, COVID-19 status, age in years and sex. The repertoires were released in a freely available public database meant as a resource for research on the immune response to SARS-CoV-2. The paper's findings and limits, for the study overall: How much clinical and demographic metadata was included differed by source and by participant, and the metadata was provided uncurated.

The immunoSEQ Assay, a bias-controlled multiplex PCR, was used to amplify TCRbeta CDR3 regions from genomic DNA. The published analysis was carried out like this. Within the assay, amplification of reference gene primers was used to estimate how many nucleated cells each sample contained. To quantify the absolute abundance of each unique TCRbeta CDR3 rearrangement, sequence reads were collapsed and filtered. For each sample, productive Simpson clonality was calculated as the square root of Simpson's diversity index over productive rearrangements. TCRdb's version of the immuneACCESS table is confined to in-frame rearrangements and falls short of the full clone set. An unresolved V gene accounts for under half of the shortfall where checked; the remainder is of unknown origin. That table gives V, J and clone size, and the DNA gave D and trimming. The sample records tens of thousands of clones, more than 85% of which are singletons. More than 8% of the sample is held by the ten biggest clonotypes.

The collaborating institutions used their own protocols to collect whole blood in K2EDTA tubes. For TCRbeta analysis, collaborator samples were shipped as frozen whole blood, as isolated PBMCs, or as DNA extracted from either sample type. The germline V gene (reference sequence) gives CDR1 as SEHNR and CDR2 as FQNEAQ. Inclusive of the bounding cysteine and phenylalanine, the CDR3 is 19 residues long. Of all the DNA, just the CDR3 is kept, 57 bases in frame from base 1. V gives up 5 bases and J gives up 0 bases, and the segment between their germline ends measures 23 bases. The rearranged chain carries TRBV7-9 and TRBJ2-1, and perhaps TRBD2 as D gene, on 5 matching bases. Sequenced sample: peripheral blood. The sequence derives from a woman aged 80 or older with acute or convalescent COVID-19. The base sequence is TGTGCCAGCAGCCCGCACCTCCTTACTAGGCCGAGCTCCTACAATGAGCAGTTCTTC. The resulting protein is CASSPHLLTRPSSYNEQFF.